This T cell receptor beta chain originates from a study of blood T cell repertoires in COVID-19. About the study: Samples came from the United States, Italy and Spain, spanning acute and convalescent COVID-19. PBMCs, B-cell-depleted T cells, or T cells were the source of the cDNA or gDNA that made up the material.

With 6 bases removed from V and 9 bases from J, the gap between germline ends came to 18 bases. The CDR3 has 13 residues. Germline loops: CDR1 MNHEY, CDR2 SMNVEV (reference sequence). Profiled with immunoSEQ multiplex PCR; TCRdb holds only in-frame clones, not every one. The sample lists some 330,000 clones; roughly 91% were seen once. The sequence was collected from a woman in her 30s with COVID-19, enrolled during active disease. V is TRBV27 and J is TRBJ2-7; TRBD2 is a possible D gene (6 bases). The sample was peripheral blood. The CDR3: CASSRPGGRPQYF. The CDR3 DNA follows: TGTGCCAGCAGCCGCCCCGGGGGTCGGCCGCAGTACTTC.